The entry below describes one TCR beta chain. This sample was included in a study of CD8+CD57+ T cells in acquired aplastic anemia. Sequencing involved patients with CD8+CD57+ cell expansion previously shown by flow cytometry. None of the patients had been given any therapy when their blood was sampled. Germline loops: CDR1 MNHEY, CDR2 SMNVEV (reference sequence). The CDR3 is made up of 14 amino acids. The V and J ends lost 3 bases and 6 bases respectively, with 9 bases between them. Profiling that covered TCR beta VDJ and CDR3 relied on genomic DNA as its template. TCRdb used MiXCR to reprocess the reads, holding one entry per CDR3 protein. The table shows hundreds of thousands of distinct CDR3 sequences, with less than 35% occurring only once.

The sequence was obtained from a human donor with aplastic anemia. The chain couples TRBV27 to TRBJ1-6; no clear D. Source material: sorted CD4+, CD8+, or CD8+CD57+ T cells (not recorded which) from PBMCs. CDR3 in DNA: TGTGCCAGCAGTTTCTCCGCATTTAATTCACCCCTCCACTTT. Translation: CASSFSAFNSPLHF.